This TCR beta chain derives from a study of vaccination and CD4 T cells after COVID-19. Overall study context: Ranging from 14 to 241, the interval between dose two and post-vaccine sampling had a median of approximately 77 days. In culture, cells were exposed to overlapping spike peptides from SARS-CoV-2, HCoV-NL63, HCoV-OC43 and HCoV-229E. Control cultures used a CEFX viral epitope pool, an HIV-1 Nef peptide pool, or no peptide.

Treatment defined: approximately 10-day PBMC culture with coronavirus spike peptide pools or control peptides (ViraFEST assay). This CDR3 comprises 16 residues. Germline V gives CDR1 MDHEN, CDR2 SYDVKM. An Oncomine TCR Beta short-read assay was used to sequence the DNA from cultured CD4+ T cells. TCRdb passed the PCR reads through MiXCR, listing each CDR3 protein once. The sample contains around 13,000 distinct CDR3 sequences, more than 70% of which appear only once. Worth noting for this clonotype: Its antigen is unidentified. One junction end disagrees with the germline gene, perhaps due to a read error.

What was sequenced was CD4+ T cells from blood, cultured in vitro. The sequence was collected from a human donor who had recovered from COVID-19. This chain links TRBV28 with TRBJ1-5, with D tentatively TRBD1 (5 bases). The chain's CDR3 is CASSLWLGDGFKPQHF. The CDR3 DNA reads as TGTGCCAGCAGTTTATGGTTGGGGGATGGTTTTAAGCCTCAGCATTTT.